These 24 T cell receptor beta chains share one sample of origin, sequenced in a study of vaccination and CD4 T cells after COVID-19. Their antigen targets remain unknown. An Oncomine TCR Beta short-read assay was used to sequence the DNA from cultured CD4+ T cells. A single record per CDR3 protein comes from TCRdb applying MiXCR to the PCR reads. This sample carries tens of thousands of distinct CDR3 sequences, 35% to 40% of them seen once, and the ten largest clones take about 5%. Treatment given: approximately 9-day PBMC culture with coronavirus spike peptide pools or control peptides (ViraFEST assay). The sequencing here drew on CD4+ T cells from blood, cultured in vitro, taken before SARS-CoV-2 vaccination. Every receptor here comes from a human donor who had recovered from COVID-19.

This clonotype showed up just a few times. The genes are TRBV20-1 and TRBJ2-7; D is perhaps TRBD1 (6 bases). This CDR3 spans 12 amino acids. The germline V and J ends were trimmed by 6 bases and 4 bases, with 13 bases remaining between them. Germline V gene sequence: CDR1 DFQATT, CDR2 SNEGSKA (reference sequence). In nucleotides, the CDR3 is TGCAGTGCCAAAACAGGGTTTTACGAGCAGTACTTC. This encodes CSAKTGFYEQYF.

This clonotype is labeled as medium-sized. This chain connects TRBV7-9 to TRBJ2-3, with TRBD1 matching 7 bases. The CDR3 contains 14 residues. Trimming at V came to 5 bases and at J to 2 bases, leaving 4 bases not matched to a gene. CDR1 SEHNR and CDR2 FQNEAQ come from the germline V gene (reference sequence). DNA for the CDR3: TGTGCCAGCAGCCCCGGGACAGACACAGATACGCAGTATTTT. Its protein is CASSPGTDTDTQYF.

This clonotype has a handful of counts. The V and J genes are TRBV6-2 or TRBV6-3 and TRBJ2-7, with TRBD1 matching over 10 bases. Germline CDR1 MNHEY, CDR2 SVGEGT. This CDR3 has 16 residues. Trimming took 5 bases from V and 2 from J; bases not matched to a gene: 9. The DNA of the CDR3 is TGTGCCAGCAGTCCTTACCAGGACAGGGGGACCTACGAGCAGTACTTC. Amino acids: CASSPYQDRGTYEQYF.

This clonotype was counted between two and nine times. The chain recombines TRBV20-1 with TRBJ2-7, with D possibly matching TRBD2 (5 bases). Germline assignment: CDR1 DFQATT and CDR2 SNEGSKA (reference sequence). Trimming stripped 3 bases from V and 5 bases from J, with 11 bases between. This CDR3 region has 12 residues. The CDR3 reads CSARELVNEQYF. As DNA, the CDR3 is TGCAGTGCTAGGGAACTAGTTAACGAGCAGTACTTC.

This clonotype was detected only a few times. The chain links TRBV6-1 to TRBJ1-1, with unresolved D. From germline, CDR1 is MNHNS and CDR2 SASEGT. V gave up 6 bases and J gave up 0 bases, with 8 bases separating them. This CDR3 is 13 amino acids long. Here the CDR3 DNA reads TGTGCCAGCAGACTGGCCATGAACACTGAAGCTTTCTTT. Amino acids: CASRLAMNTEAFF.

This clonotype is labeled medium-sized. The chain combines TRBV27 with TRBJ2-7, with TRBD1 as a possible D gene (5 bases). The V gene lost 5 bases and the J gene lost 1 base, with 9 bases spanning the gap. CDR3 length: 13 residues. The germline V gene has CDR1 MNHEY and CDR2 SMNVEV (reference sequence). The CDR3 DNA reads TGTGCCAGCAGTGGCACAGGTTCCTACGAGCAGTACTTC. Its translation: CASSGTGSYEQYF.

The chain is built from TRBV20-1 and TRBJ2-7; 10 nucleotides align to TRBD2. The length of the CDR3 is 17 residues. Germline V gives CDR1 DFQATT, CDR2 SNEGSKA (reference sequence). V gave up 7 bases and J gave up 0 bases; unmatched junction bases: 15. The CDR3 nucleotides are TGCAGTGTTCCGCACCCCCCAGGGACTAGCGTCTCCTACGAGCAGTACTTC. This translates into CSVPHPPGTSVSYEQYF.

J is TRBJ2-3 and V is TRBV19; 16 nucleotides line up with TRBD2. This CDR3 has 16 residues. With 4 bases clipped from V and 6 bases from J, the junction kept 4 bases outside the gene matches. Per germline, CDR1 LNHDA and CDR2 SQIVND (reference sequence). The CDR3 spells CASSTGLAGGRDTQYF. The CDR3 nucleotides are TGTGCCAGTAGTACGGGACTAGCGGGGGGGCGGGATACGCAGTATTTT.

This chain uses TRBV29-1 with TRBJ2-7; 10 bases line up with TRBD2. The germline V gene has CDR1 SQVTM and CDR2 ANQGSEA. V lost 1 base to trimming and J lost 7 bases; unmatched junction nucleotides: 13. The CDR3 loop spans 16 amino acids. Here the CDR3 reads CSVEVLQREGFGEQYF. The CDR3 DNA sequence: TGCAGCGTTGAAGTCCTTCAGCGGGAGGGTTTTGGGGAGCAGTACTTC.

The CDR3 sequence: CASSLIRQTLSTDTQYF. The CDR3 nucleotides are TGTGCCAGCAGCTTAATCCGGCAGACGCTCAGCACAGATACGCAGTATTTT. This rearrangement joins TRBV11-3 to TRBJ2-3; D is unresolved. This CDR3 comprises 17 residues. CDR1 and CDR2 (germline): SGHNT, YENEEA. The V end was cut by 2 bases, the J end by 0 bases, with 15 bases between.

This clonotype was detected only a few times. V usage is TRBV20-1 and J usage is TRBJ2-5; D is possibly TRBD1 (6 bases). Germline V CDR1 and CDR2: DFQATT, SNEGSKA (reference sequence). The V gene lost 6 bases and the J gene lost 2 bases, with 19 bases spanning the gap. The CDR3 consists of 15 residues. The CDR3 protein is CSANEGGFRQETQYF. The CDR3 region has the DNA TGCAGTGCCAACGAAGGGGGATTCCGACAAGAGACCCAGTACTTC.

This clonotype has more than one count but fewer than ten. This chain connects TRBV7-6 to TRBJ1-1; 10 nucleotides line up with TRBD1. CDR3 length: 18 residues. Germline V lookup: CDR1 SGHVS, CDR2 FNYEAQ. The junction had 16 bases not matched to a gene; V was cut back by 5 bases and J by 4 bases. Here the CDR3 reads CASSRNMVGQGTPTEAFF. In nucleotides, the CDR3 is TGTGCCAGCAGCCGAAATATGGTGGGACAGGGGACCCCCACTGAAGCTTTCTTT.

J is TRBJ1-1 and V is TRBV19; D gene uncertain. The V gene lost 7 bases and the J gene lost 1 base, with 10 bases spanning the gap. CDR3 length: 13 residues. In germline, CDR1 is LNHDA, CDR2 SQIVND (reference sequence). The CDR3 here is CASMKERNTEAFF. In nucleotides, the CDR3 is TGTGCCAGTATGAAGGAACGGAACACTGAAGCTTTCTTT. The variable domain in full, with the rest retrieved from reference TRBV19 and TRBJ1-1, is DGGITQSPKYLFRKEGQNVTLSCEQNLNHDAMYWYRQDPGQGLRLIYYSQIVNDFQKGDIAEGYSVSREKKESFPLTVTSAQKNPTAFYLCASMKERNTEAFFGQGTRLTVV.

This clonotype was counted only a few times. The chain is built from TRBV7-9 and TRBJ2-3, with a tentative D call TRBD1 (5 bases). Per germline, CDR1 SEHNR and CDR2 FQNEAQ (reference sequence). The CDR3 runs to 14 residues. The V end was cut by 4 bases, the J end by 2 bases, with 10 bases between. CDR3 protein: CASSSGRATDTQYF. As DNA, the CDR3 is TGTGCCAGCAGCTCAGGGCGAGCCACAGATACGCAGTATTTT.

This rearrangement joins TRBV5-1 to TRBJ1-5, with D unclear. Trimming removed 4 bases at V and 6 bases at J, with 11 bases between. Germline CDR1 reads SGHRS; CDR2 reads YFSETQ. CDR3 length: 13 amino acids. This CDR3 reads CASSLRPSQPQHF. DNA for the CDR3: TGCGCCAGCAGCCTGCGACCAAGTCAGCCCCAGCATTTT. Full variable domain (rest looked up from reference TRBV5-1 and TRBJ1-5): KAGVTQTPRYLIKTRGQQVTLSCSPISGHRSVSWYQQTPGQGLQFLFEYFSETQRNKGNFPGRFSGRQFSNSRSEMNVSTLELGDSALYLCASSLRPSQPQHFGDGTRLSIL.

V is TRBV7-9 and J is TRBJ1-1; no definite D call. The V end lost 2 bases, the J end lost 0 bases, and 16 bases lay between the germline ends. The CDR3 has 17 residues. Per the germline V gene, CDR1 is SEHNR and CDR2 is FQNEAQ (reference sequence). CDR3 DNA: TGTGCCAGCAGCTTAAATGTGGTTGGAGGCTTGAACACTGAAGCTTTCTTT. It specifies CASSLNVVGGLNTEAFF.

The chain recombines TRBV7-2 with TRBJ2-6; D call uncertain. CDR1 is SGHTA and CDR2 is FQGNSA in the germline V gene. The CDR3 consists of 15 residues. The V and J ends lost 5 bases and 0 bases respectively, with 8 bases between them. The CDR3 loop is CASSPIDSGANVLTF. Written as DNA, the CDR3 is TGTGCCAGCAGCCCGATTGACTCTGGGGCCAACGTCCTGACTTTC.

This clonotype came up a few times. This CDR3 reads CASSYSKQGFDGYTF. Here the CDR3 DNA reads TGTGCCAGCAGTTACTCGAAACAGGGGTTCGATGGCTACACCTTC. The rearrangement links TRBV6-2 or TRBV6-3 to TRBJ1-2, with 7 positions matching TRBD1. With V trimmed by 0 bases and J by 6 bases, 7 bases remained unmatched. This CDR3 spans 15 amino acids. CDR1 is MNHEY and CDR2 is SVGEGT in the germline V gene.

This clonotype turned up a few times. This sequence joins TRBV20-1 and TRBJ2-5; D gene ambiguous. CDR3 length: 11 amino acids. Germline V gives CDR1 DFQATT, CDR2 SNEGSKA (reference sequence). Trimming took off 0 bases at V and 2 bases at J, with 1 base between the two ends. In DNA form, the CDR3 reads TGCAGTGCTAGAGAGCAAGAGACCCAGTACTTC. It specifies CSAREQETQYF.

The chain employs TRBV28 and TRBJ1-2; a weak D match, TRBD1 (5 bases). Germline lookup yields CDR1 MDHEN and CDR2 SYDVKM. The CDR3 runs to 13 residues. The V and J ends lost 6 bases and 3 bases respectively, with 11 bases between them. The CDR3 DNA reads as TGTGCCAGCAGCGGAACAGGATACTATGGCTACACCTTC. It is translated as CASSGTGYYGYTF.

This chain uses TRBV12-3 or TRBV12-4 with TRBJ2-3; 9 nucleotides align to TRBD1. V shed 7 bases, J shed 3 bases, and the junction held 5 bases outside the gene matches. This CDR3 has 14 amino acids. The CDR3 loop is CASIRTGATDTQYF. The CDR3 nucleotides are TGTGCCAGCATCCGGACAGGGGCTACAGATACGCAGTATTTT.

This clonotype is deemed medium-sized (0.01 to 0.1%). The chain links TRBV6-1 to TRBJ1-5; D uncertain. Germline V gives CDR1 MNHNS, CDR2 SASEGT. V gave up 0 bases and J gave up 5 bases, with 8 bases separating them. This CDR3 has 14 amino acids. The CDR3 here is CASSEAGGDQPQHF. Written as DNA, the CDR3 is TGTGCCAGCAGTGAAGCGGGTGGGGATCAGCCCCAGCATTTT.

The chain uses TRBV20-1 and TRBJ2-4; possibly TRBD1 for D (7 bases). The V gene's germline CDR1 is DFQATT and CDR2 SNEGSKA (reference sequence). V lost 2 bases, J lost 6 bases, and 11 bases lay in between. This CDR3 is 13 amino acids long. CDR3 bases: TGCAGTGCTAGACAGGGGGGCCTAAACATTCAGTACTTC. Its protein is CSARQGGLNIQYF.

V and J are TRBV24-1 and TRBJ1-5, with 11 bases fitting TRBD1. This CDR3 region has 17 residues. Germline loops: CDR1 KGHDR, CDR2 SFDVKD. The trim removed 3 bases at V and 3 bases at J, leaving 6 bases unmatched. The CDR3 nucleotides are TGTGCCACCAGTGATACCGGGACAGGGGGAGACAATCAGCCCCAGCATTTT. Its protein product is CATSDTGTGGDNQPQHF.